The present T cell receptor (beta chain) was sequenced within a study of T-cell memory formation after mild COVID-19 (dated by TCRdb to the early 2020s). About the investigation overall: TCR sequence clusters from the two donors were largely donor specific. Two young, previously healthy adult volunteers made up the cohort, one male and one female. In two donors, T-cell clones that expanded and contracted after mild COVID-19 were tracked by sequencing TCRalpha and TCRbeta repertoires over time. General study outcomes and caveats: The second-wave clones that peaked on day 37 were not confirmed to be SARS-CoV-2 specific. The detection of some responding clones in pre-infection memory suggests that pre-existing cross-reactive memory T cells joined the SARS-CoV-2 response. Contracting CD4+ clones turned up mainly in the CM and EM memory subsets, whereas EMRA was where CD8+ clones were enriched. Only a couple of mild cases were covered by the study, and larger cohorts that include severe cases with pre-infection samples were considered necessary. Clones that contracted from day 15 to 85 showed balanced CD4/CD8 phenotypes, whereas a second wave of clones that expanded from day 15 to 37 leaned towards CD4+.

Sequencer: Illumina NovaSeq 6000. cDNA libraries for TCRalpha and TCRbeta were prepared by 5'RACE using constant-segment primers, with sample barcodes and unique molecular identifiers added. RNA was extracted from every sample with Trizol reagent. The libraries were amplified in two PCR steps, and the second step added a second sample barcode and Illumina TruSeq adapters. Libraries were sequenced on an Illumina NovaSeq with 2 x 150 bp paired-end reads. In the authors' own workflow: The reads were demultiplexed and collapsed into UMI-guided consensus sequences using migec v1.2.7. Using mixcr v2.1.11, UMI consensuses were aligned to TRA and TRB V and J templates and then assembled into clonotypes. Clonotypes were classified as expanded or contracted when called significant by both edgeR and NoisET, with noise models trained on biological replicates. For edgeR calls, the cutoffs were a false discovery rate-adjusted p below 0.01 and a log2 fold-change threshold of 1. As an exploratory analysis of dynamics, max-normalized trajectories of the 1000 most abundant clonotypes were examined with PCA combined with hierarchical clustering. Each responding clone was given a CD4 or CD8 phenotype based on the CD4+ and CD8+ repertoires, which had been sequenced separately. TCRdb reprocessing: public reads trimmed at Q25 with fastp, clones called with MiXCR, in-frame beta chains kept. Rows are unified per CDR3 protein, each entry keeping the most common DNA and genes. The V and J calls come from TCRdb's annotation, not from the publication. The sample table records over 40,000 distinct CDR3 sequences; approximately 12% of these occur just once. The top ten constitute around 24% of the sample.

This clonotype was picked up a small number of times. The antigen this receptor binds is unknown. Base qualities were left out, and no much larger clone turns up one base away. Germline trimming: 6 bases from V, 2 bases from J; junction bases outside gene matches: 8. Reading the germline V gene (reference sequence) gives CDR1 DFQATT and CDR2 SNEGSKA. Its CDR3 holds 14 amino acids, cysteine through phenylalanine. The DNA shown is the 42-base CDR3, in frame from base 1. PBMCs were isolated by Ficoll-Paque density gradient centrifugation. The sequence derives from a man younger than 35 who had mild COVID-19 (a few samples of this study predate the infection). The sample titles of this study are shuffled in the database, so cell type and time point are left out; the donor was told from shared clones. The material sequenced was PBMCs or a T cell subset sorted from them (not recorded which). Here the chain combines TRBV20-1 and TRBJ2-3; the junction holds 7 bases that match TRBD2. The sequenced DNA: TGCAGTGCGTCTAGACGGGGGGACACAGATACGCAGTATTTT. It translates to CSASRRGDTDTQYF.